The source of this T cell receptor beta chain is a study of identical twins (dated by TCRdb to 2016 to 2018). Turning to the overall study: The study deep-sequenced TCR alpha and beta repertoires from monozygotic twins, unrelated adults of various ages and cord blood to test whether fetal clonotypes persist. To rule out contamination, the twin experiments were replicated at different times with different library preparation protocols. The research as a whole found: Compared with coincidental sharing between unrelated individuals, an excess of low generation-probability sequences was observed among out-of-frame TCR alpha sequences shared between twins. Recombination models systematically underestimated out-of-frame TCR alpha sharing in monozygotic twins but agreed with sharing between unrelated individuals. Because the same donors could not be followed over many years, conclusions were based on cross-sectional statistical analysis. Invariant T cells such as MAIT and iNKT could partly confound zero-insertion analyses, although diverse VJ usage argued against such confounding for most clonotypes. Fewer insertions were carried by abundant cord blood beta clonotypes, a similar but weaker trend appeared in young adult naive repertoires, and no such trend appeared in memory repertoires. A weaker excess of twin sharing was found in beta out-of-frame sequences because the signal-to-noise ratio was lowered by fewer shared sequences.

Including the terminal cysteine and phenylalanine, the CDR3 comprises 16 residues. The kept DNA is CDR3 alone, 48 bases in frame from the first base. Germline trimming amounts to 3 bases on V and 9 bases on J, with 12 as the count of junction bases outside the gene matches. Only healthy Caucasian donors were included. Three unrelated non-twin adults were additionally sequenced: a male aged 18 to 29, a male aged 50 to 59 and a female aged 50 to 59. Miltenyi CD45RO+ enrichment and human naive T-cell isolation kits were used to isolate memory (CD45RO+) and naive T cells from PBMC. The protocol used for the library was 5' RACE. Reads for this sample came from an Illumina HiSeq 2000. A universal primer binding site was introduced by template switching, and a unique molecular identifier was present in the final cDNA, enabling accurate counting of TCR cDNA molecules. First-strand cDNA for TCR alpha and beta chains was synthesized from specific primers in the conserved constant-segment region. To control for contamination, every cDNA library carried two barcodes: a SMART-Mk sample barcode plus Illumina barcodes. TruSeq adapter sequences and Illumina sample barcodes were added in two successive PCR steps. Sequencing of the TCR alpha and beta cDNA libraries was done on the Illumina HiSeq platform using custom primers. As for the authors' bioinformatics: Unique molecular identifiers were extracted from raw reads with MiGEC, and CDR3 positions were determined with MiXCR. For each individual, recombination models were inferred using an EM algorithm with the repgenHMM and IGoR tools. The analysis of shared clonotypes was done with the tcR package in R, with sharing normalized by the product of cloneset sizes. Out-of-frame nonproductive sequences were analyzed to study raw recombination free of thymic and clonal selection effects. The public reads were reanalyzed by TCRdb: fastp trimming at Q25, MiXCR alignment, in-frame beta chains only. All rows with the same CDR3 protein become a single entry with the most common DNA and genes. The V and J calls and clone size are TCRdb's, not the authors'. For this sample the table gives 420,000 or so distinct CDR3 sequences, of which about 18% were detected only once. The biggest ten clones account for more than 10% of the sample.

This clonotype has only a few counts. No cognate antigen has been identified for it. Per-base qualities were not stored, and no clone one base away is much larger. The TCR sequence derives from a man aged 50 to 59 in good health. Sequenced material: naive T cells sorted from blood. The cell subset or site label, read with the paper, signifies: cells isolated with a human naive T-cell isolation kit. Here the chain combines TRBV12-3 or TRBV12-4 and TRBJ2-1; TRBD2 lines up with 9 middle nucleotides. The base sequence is TGTGCCAGCAGTTTGGGGACGGCCGGACTAGCGCTTGAGCAGTTCTTC. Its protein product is CASSLGTAGLALEQFF.